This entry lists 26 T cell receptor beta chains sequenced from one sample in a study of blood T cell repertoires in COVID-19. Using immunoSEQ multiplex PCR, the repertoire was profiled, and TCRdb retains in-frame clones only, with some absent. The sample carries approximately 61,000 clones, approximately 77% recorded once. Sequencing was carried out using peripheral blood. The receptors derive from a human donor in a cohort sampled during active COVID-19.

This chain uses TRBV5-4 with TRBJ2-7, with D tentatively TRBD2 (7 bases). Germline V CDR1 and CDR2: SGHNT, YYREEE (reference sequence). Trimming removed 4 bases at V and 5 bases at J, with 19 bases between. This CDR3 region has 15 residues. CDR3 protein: CASSPWGGRPHEQYF. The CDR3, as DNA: TGTGCCAGCAGCCCATGGGGGGGCAGACCCCACGAGCAGTACTTC.

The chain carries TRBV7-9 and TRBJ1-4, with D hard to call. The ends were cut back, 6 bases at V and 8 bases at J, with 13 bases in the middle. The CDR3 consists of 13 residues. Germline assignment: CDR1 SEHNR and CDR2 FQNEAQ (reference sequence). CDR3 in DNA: TGTGCCAGCAGGGCCTCCCTGGGCGAAAAACTGTTTTTT. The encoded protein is CASRASLGEKLFF.

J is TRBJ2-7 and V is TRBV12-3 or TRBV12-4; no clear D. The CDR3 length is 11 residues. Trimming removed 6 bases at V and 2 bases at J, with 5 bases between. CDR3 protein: CASRGPYEQYF. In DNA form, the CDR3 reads TGTGCCAGCAGGGGCCCCTACGAGCAGTACTTC.

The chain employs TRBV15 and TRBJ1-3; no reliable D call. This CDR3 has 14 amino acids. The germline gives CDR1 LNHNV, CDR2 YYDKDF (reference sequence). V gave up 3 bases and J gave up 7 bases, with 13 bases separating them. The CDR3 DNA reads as TGTGCCACCAGCAGGTTACAGACCTTGAACACCATATATTTT. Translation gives CATSRLQTLNTIYF. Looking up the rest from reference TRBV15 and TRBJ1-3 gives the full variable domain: DAMVIQNPRYQVTQFGKPVTLSCSQTLNHNVMYWYQQKSSQAPKLLFHYYDKDFNNEADTPDNFQSRRPNTSFCFLDIRSPGLGDTAMYLCATSRLQTLNTIYFGEGSWLTVV.

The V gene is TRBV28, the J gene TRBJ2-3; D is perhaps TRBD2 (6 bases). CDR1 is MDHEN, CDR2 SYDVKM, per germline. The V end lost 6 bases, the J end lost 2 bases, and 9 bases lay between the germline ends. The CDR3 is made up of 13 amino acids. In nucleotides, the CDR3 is TGTGCCAGCAGCCCGGGAGACACAGATACGCAGTATTTT. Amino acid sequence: CASSPGDTDTQYF.

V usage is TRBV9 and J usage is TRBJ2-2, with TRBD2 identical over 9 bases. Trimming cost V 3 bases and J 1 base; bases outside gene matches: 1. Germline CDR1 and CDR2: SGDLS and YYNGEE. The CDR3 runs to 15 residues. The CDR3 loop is CASSGLAVNTGELFF. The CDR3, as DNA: TGTGCCAGCAGCGGACTAGCGGTGAACACCGGGGAGCTGTTTTTT.

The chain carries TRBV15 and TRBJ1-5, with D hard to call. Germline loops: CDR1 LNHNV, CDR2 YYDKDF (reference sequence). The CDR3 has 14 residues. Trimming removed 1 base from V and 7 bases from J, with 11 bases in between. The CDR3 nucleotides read TGTGCCACCAGCAGAGGGGCGAATGGGCAGCCCCAGCATTTT. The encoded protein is CATSRGANGQPQHF.

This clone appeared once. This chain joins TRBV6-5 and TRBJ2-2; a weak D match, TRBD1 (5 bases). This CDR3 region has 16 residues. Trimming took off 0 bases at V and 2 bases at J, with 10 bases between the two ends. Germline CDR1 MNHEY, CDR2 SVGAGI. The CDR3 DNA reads TGTGCCAGCAGTTACTCGAACAGGAGAAACACCGGGGAGCTGTTTTTT. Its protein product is CASSYSNRRNTGELFF.

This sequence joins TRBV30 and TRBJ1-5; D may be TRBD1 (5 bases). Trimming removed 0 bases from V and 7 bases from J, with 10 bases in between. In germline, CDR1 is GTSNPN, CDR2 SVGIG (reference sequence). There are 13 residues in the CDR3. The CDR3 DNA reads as TGTGCCTGGAGTGTACGCGGGGGGCAGCCCCAGCATTTT. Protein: CAWSVRGGQPQHF.

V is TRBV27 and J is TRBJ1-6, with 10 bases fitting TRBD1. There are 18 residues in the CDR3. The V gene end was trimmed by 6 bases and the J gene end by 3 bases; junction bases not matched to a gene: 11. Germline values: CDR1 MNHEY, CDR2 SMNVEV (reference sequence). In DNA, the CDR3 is TGTGCCAGCAGGGGGAAACCGGGACAGGGGTTCTATAATTCACCCCTCCACTTT. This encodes CASRGKPGQGFYNSPLHF.

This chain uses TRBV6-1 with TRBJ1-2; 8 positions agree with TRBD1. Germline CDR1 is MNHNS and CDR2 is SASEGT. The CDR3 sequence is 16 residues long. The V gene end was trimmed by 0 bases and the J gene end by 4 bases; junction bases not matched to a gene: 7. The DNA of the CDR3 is TGTGCCAGCAGTGAAGCGTGGACAGGGCGCGTCTATGGCTACACCTTC. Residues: CASSEAWTGRVYGYTF.

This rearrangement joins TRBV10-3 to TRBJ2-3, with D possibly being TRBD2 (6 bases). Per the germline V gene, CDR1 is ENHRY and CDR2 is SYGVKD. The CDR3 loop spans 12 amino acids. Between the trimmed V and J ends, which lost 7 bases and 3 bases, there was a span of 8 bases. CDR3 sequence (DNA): TGTGCCATCAATGGGGGGACAGATACGCAGTATTTT. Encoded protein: CAINGGTDTQYF.

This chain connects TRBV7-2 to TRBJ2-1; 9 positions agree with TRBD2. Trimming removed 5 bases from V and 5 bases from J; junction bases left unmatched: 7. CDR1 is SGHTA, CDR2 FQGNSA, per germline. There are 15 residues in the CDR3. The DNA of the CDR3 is TGTGCCAGCAGCGCAACTAGCGGGCCCCACAATGAGCAGTTCTTC. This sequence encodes CASSATSGPHNEQFF.

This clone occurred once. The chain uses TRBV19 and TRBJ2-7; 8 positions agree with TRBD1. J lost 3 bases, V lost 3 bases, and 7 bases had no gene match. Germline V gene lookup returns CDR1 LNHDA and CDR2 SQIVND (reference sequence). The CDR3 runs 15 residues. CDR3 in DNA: TGTGCCAGTAGTATTAGTATCGGACAGGGCTACGAGCAGTACTTC. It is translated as CASSISIGQGYEQYF.

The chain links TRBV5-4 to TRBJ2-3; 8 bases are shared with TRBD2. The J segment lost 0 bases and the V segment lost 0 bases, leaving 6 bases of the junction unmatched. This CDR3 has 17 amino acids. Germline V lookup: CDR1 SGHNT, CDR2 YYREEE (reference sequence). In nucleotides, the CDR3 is TGTGCCAGCAGCTTGGCCGGAAGCGGGAGTAGCACAGATACGCAGTATTTT. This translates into CASSLAGSGSSTDTQYF.

CDR3 nucleotide sequence: TGTGCCAGCAGCGTAGCCCCCGGGAAACCGAACACTGAAGCTTTCTTT. This translates into CASSVAPGKPNTEAFF. The chain combines TRBV9 with TRBJ1-1; D is uncertain. In germline, CDR1 is SGDLS, CDR2 YYNGEE. Trimming pared 0 bases from V and 1 base from J, leaving 13 bases between. This CDR3 is built from 16 residues.

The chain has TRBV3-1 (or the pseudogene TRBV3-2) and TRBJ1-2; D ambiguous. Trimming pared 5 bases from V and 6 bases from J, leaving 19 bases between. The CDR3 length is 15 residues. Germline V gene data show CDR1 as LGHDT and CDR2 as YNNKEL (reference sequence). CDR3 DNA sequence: TGTGCCAGCAGCGTACGGGTCGACCCGCGGAATGGCTACACCTTC. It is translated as CASSVRVDPRNGYTF.

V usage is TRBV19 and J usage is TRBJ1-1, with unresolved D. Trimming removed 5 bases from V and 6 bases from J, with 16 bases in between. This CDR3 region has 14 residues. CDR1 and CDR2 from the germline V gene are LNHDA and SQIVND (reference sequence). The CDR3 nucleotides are TGTGCCAGTAGTCTGGGCAGGCCCTTTGCTGAAGCTTTCTTT. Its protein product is CASSLGRPFAEAFF.

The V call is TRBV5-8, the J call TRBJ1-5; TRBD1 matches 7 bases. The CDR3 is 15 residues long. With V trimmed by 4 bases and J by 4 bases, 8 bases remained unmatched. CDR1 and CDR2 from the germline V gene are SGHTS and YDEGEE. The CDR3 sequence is CASSPRQGWNQPQHF. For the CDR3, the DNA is TGTGCCAGCAGCCCGAGACAGGGTTGGAATCAGCCCCAGCATTTT.

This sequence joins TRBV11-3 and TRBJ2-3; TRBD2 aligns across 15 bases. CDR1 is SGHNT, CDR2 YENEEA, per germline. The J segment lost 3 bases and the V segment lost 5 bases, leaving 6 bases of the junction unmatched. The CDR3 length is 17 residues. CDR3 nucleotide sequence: TGTGCCAGCAGCCTGCGGGGGACTAGCGGGGGGACAGATACGCAGTATTTT. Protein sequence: CASSLRGTSGGTDTQYF.

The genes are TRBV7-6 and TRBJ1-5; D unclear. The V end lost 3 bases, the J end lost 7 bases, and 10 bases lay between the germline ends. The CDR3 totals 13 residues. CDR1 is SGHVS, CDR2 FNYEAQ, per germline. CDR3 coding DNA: TGTGCCAGCAGCTTTGTAAGAGGCCAGCCCCAGCATTTT. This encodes CASSFVRGQPQHF. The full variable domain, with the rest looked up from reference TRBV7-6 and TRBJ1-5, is GAGVSQSPRYKVTKRGQDVALRCDPISGHVSLYWYRQALGQGPEFLTYFNYEAQQDKSGLPNDRFSAERPEGSISTLTIQRTEQRDSAMYRCASSFVRGQPQHFGDGTRLSIL.

The CDR3 DNA reads TGTGCCAGTAGTGGGAGTTGGAGCTCTGGAAACACCATATATTTT. Encoded protein: CASSGSWSSGNTIYF. J is TRBJ1-3 and V is TRBV19; no reliable D call. The CDR3 spans 15 residues. Trimming removed 5 bases from V and 0 bases from J, with 11 bases in between. From germline, CDR1 is LNHDA and CDR2 SQIVND (reference sequence).

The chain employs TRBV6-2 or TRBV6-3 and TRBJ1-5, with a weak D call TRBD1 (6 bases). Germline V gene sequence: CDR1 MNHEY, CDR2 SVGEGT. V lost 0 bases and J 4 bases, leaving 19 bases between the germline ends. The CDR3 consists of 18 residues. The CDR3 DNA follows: TGTGCCAGCAGTTACTCGATGGAAAGGGGGATTTATAATCAGCCCCAGCATTTT. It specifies CASSYSMERGIYNQPQHF.

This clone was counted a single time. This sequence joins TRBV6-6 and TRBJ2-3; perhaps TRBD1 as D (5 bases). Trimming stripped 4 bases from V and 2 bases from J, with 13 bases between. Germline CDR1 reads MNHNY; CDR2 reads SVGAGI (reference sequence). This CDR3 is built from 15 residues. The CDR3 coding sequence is TGTGCCAGCAGTTTCAGGACACCCTCCACAGATACGCAGTATTTT. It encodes CASSFRTPSTDTQYF.

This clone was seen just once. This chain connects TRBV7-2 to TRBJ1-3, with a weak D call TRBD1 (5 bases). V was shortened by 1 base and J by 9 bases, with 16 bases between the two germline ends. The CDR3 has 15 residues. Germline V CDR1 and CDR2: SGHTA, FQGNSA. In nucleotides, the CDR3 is TGTGCCAGCAGCTTAGATGGGGCCCGTACTGGCACCATATATTTT. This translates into CASSLDGARTGTIYF.

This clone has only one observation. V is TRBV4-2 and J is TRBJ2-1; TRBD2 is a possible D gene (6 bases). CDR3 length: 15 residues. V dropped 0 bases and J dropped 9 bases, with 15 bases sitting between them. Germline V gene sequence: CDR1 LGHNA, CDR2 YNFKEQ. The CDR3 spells CASSQETGRNSEQFF. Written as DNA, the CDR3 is TGTGCCAGCAGCCAAGAAACCGGGAGAAACAGTGAGCAGTTCTTC.